This T cell receptor beta chain was sequenced during a study of blood T cell repertoires in COVID-19. Overall study context: The samples span acute and convalescent COVID-19 from the United States, Italy and Spain. The analysed material was cDNA or gDNA that came from T cells, B-cell-depleted T cells, or PBMCs.

CDR3 length: 14 residues. Germline V CDR1 and CDR2: GTSNPN, SVGIG (reference sequence). After removal of 4 bases from V and 7 bases from J, the junction contained 12 bases not matched to a gene. Method: immunoSEQ multiplex PCR; TCRdb's copy keeps in-frame clones and lacks some. The table has 20,000 to 25,000 clones, around three quarters seen once. The chain employs TRBV30 and TRBJ1-2, with 7 bases fitting TRBD1. Sequencing was performed on peripheral blood. The receptor comes from a man between 60 and 75 years old with active COVID-19. The CDR3 reads CAWKWGRGSIGYTF. For the CDR3, the DNA is TGTGCCTGGAAGTGGGGCAGGGGGTCGATTGGCTACACCTTC.